A single sample is the source of the 28 T cell receptor beta chains below, sequenced in a study of blood T cells in healthy people across ages. Primed by a sample-barcoded 5' primer and a J-beta primer mix, a second PCR proceeded for 7 to 11 cycles. Each CDR3 protein gets one entry after TCRdb re-called the 5' RACE reads with MiXCR. This sample carries about 780,000 distinct CDR3 sequences, around 62% of them seen once, and the ten largest clones take around a quarter. Sample: blood. The receptors shown here come from a man aged 30 to 45 in good health.

The CDR3 sequence: CSARPGWANVLTF. The CDR3, as DNA: TGCAGTGCTAGACCAGGGTGGGCCAACGTCCTGACTTTC. V and J are TRBV20-1 and TRBJ2-6; tentative D call: TRBD1 (5 bases). The V and J ends lost 2 bases and 5 bases respectively, with 7 bases between them. Germline loops: CDR1 DFQATT, CDR2 SNEGSKA (reference sequence). CDR3 length: 13 amino acids.

The chain couples TRBV20-1 to TRBJ2-5; 9 bases map to TRBD2. With the DNA end fitting TRBJ2-7 better, the J assignment may be wrong. The CDR3 runs 15 residues. Looked up from germline, CDR1 is DFQATT and CDR2 is SNEGSKA (reference sequence). CDR3 region: CSARSPASGVDEQYF. In DNA, the CDR3 is TGCAGTGCTAGAAGTCCAGCTAGCGGGGTCGACGAGCAGTACTTC.

The rearrangement links TRBV7-2 to TRBJ2-7; D remains ambiguous. V was pared by 5 bases and J by 6 bases, with 11 bases between. The CDR3 length is 12 residues. The V gene's germline CDR1 is SGHTA and CDR2 FQGNSA. CDR3 in DNA: TGTGCCAGCAGCCAGGACGTCCGCGAGCAGTACTTC. This translates into CASSQDVREQYF.

This clonotype was detected ten times or more. An end of the junction differs from the germline gene, which may be a read error. The chain combines TRBV5-1 with TRBJ2-7; no reliable D call. CDR1 and CDR2 from the germline V gene are SGHRS and YFSETQ. This CDR3 is built from 13 residues. The CDR3 nucleotides read TGTGCCAGCAGCCGCGGTAGCTCCTACGAGCAGTACTTC. Translated: CASSRGSSYEQYF.

The gene calls are TRBV27 and TRBJ2-3; possibly TRBD1 for D (6 bases). The CDR3 consists of 14 residues. Trimming pared 5 bases from V and 6 bases from J, leaving 15 bases between. In germline, CDR1 is MNHEY, CDR2 SMNVEV (reference sequence). CDR3 region: CASSLEMRGDTQYF. The CDR3 region has the DNA TGTGCCAGCAGTCTCGAAATGAGGGGGGATACGCAGTATTTT.

The gene calls are TRBV29-1 and TRBJ2-7; a weak D match, TRBD1 (6 bases). The V gene's germline CDR1 is SQVTM and CDR2 ANQGSEA. The CDR3 is 12 amino acids. V was trimmed by 7 bases and J by 2 bases, leaving 12 bases between them. The chain's CDR3 is CSATGFAYEQYF. For the CDR3, the DNA is TGCAGCGCCACAGGGTTTGCCTACGAGCAGTACTTC.

This clonotype came up a few times. This rearrangement joins TRBV4-2 to TRBJ2-1; a possible D gene is TRBD2 (5 bases). This CDR3 has 16 residues. V was pared by 1 base and J by 2 bases, with 12 bases between. Looked up from germline, CDR1 is LGHNA and CDR2 is YNFKEQ. CDR3 sequence: CASSQGPLAAYNEQFF. CDR3 bases: TGTGCCAGCAGCCAAGGGCCGCTAGCCGCCTACAATGAGCAGTTCTTC.

J is TRBJ2-5 and V is TRBV28, with 10 bases fitting TRBD2. The germline CDR1 and CDR2 sequences are MDHEN and SYDVKM. V was clipped by 10 bases and J by 1 base; unmatched bases: 12. The CDR3 is 16 residues long. CDR3 sequence (DNA): TGTGCCAACAATCGCGGACTAGCGGAAGCCCAAGAGACCCAGTACTTC. Amino acid sequence: CANNRGLAEAQETQYF.

Remarks on this clonotype: A read error may explain this, as a much larger clone is one base away. The chain uses TRBV11-2 and TRBJ2-1; 9 bases align to TRBD2. The V gene's germline CDR1 is SGHAT and CDR2 FQNNGV. CDR3 size: 15 residues. The CDR3 protein is CASSIAGGMYIEQFF. As DNA, the CDR3 is TGTGCCAGCAGCATCGCGGGGGGGATGTACATTGAGCAGTTCTTC.

V is TRBV28 and J is TRBJ2-2, with a possible D match to TRBD1 (5 bases). The CDR3 runs to 15 residues. Germline V gene data show CDR1 as MDHEN and CDR2 as SYDVKM. V lost 2 bases and J lost 1, with 8 bases in between. The CDR3 DNA sequence: TGTGCCAGCAGTTTACGACAGATGAACACCGGGGAGCTGTTTTTT. It translates to CASSLRQMNTGELFF.

This clonotype qualifies as large. The chain uses TRBV5-1 and TRBJ2-7; a possible D gene is TRBD1 (5 bases). Per the germline V gene, CDR1 is SGHRS and CDR2 is YFSETQ. Trimming removed 2 bases from V and 5 bases from J, with 8 bases in between. The CDR3 length is 12 residues. The CDR3, as DNA: TGCGCCAGCAGCTTTGGGGCCGACGAGCAGTACTTC. Protein: CASSFGADEQYF.

This clonotype has just one count. The chain links TRBV9 to TRBJ1-5, with 8 positions matching TRBD1. Germline lookup yields CDR1 SGDLS and CDR2 YYNGEE. The CDR3 length is 16 residues. With 4 bases clipped from V and 3 bases from J, the junction kept 9 bases outside the gene matches. CDR3 nucleotides: TGTGCCAGCAGCTCAGGGGGCCAGGGCCTCAATCAGCCCCAGCATTTT. Amino acid sequence: CASSSGGQGLNQPQHF.

The rearrangement links TRBV7-8 to TRBJ2-3, with 13 bases fitting TRBD2. V gave up 4 bases and J gave up 0 bases; unmatched junction bases: 7. This CDR3 contains 18 residues. The germline V gene has CDR1 SGHVS and CDR2 FQNEAQ. As DNA, the CDR3 is TGTGCCAGCAGCTCTCGACTAGCGGGGGGATCTAGCACAGATACGCAGTATTTT. It specifies CASSSRLAGGSSTDTQYF.

The V gene is TRBV6-5, the J gene TRBJ2-1; 13 bases are a match to TRBD2. The CDR3 runs to 17 residues. With V trimmed by 2 bases and J by 8 bases, 9 bases remained unmatched. Per germline, CDR1 MNHEY and CDR2 SVGAGI. CDR3 in amino acids: CASSYRLAGGPFHEQFF. Written as DNA, the CDR3 is TGTGCCAGCAGTTACCGACTAGCGGGGGGACCTTTCCATGAGCAGTTCTTC.

The chain carries TRBV2 and TRBJ2-3; TRBD1 might be the D (6 bases). The V and J ends lost 5 bases and 2 bases respectively, with 8 bases between them. The germline CDR1 and CDR2 sequences are SNHLY and FYNNEI. The CDR3 is 13 amino acids. The CDR3 DNA sequence: TGTGCCAGCAGTTGGGACACCACAGATACGCAGTATTTT. This sequence encodes CASSWDTTDTQYF. The entire variable domain, with the rest obtained from reference TRBV2 and TRBJ2-3, is as follows: EPEVTQTPSHQVTQMGQEVILRCVPISNHLYFYWYRQILGQKVEFLVSFYNNEISEKSEIFDDQFSVERPDGSNFTLKIRSTKLEDSAMYFCASSWDTTDTQYFGPGTRLTVL.

This clonotype was seen a few times. The chain carries TRBV12-3 or TRBV12-4 and TRBJ2-1, with D possibly TRBD1 on 6 matching bases. The germline V and J ends were trimmed by 2 bases and 6 bases, with 11 bases remaining between them. The CDR3 is 14 residues long. The chain's CDR3 is CASSLRQGPNEQFF. The CDR3 DNA sequence: TGTGCCAGCAGTTTACGGCAGGGGCCCAATGAGCAGTTCTTC.

The rearrangement uses TRBV6-1 and TRBJ2-5; no definite D call. The CDR3 contains 13 residues. CDR1 is MNHNS and CDR2 is SASEGT in the germline V gene. The V end was cut by 2 bases, the J end by 0 bases, with 4 bases between. This CDR3 is CASSEMHQETQYF. CDR3 nucleotides: TGTGCCAGCAGTGAAATGCACCAAGAGACCCAGTACTTC.

This clonotype was counted once. This rearrangement joins TRBV28 to TRBJ2-1; D could derive from TRBD1 or TRBD2 (5 bases each). CDR1 is MDHEN, CDR2 SYDVKM, per germline. V lost 5 bases, J lost 6 bases, and 20 bases lay in between. This CDR3 contains 16 residues. This chain's CDR3 is CASSPPGLKRGNEQFF. The CDR3 DNA reads TGTGCCAGCAGTCCACCCGGGCTCAAGAGGGGCAATGAGCAGTTCTTC. The whole variable domain, filled in from reference TRBV28 and TRBJ2-1, reads DVKVTQSSRYLVKRTGEKVFLECVQDMDHENMFWYRQDPGLGLRLIYFSYDVKMKEKGDIPEGYSVSREKKERFSLILESASTNQTSMYLCASSPPGLKRGNEQFFGPGTRLTVL.

The CDR3 sequence is CASSYDDRGRLWPQHF. DNA for the CDR3: TGTGCCAGCAGTTACGACGACAGGGGACGACTTTGGCCCCAGCATTTT. This rearrangement joins TRBV6-2 or TRBV6-3 to TRBJ1-5; 8 bases are shared with TRBD1. The CDR3 has 16 amino acids. CDR1 MNHEY and CDR2 SVGEGT come from the germline V gene. The J segment lost 9 bases and the V segment lost 2 bases, leaving 12 bases of the junction unmatched.

The V and J genes are TRBV2 and TRBJ2-7; maybe TRBD1 (6 bases). Trimming removed 3 bases from V and 2 bases from J, with 11 bases in between. Germline-derived CDR1 and CDR2 are SNHLY and FYNNEI. The CDR3 loop spans 14 amino acids. The CDR3 loop reads CASSELGATYEQYF. The CDR3 coding sequence is TGTGCCAGCAGTGAGCTGGGGGCCACCTACGAGCAGTACTTC.

The rearrangement joins TRBV2 to TRBJ2-4, with TRBD1 identical over 7 bases. Trimming cost V 8 bases and J 3 bases; bases outside gene matches: 7. This CDR3 is 14 amino acids long. Looked up from germline, CDR1 is SNHLY and CDR2 is FYNNEI. The CDR3, as DNA: TGTGCCAGCTACGATAGGACAGGCAAAAACATTCAGTACTTC. It encodes CASYDRTGKNIQYF.

At least ten counts were recorded for this clonotype. The CDR3 protein is CSVLGPSDQPQHF. The CDR3 bases are TGCAGTGTTCTCGGGCCCTCCGATCAGCCCCAGCATTTT. The chain combines TRBV20-1 with TRBJ1-5; unclear D gene. There are 13 residues in the CDR3. V was shortened by 7 bases and J by 5 bases, with 15 bases between the two germline ends. The germline gives CDR1 DFQATT, CDR2 SNEGSKA (reference sequence).

The chain has TRBV6-2 or TRBV6-3 and TRBJ2-4; 9 bases line up with TRBD1. CDR1 is MNHEY, CDR2 SVGEGT, per germline. The CDR3 runs to 12 residues. The junction had 6 bases not matched to a gene; V was cut back by 5 bases and J by 13 bases. The CDR3 protein is CASSRDREEQYF. In DNA form, the CDR3 reads TGTGCCAGCAGTCGGGACAGGGAAGAGCAGTACTTC.

The chain combines TRBV6-5 with TRBJ2-1; 7 nucleotides agree with TRBD2. J lost 8 bases, V lost 5 bases, and 12 bases had no gene match. Per germline, CDR1 MNHEY and CDR2 SVGAGI. The CDR3 length is 15 residues. As DNA, the CDR3 is TGTGCCAGCAGTCTGCTAGCGGCCGTACACGATGAGCAGTTCTTC. Translating gives CASSLLAAVHDEQFF.

The genes are TRBV9 and TRBJ2-7; D is uncertain. This CDR3 has 15 residues. From germline, CDR1 is SGDLS and CDR2 YYNGEE. The V end was cut by 3 bases, the J end by 1 base, with 14 bases between. The CDR3 protein is CASSESVTASYEQYF. CDR3 DNA sequence: TGTGCCAGCAGCGAAAGCGTGACCGCGTCCTACGAGCAGTACTTC.

V and J are TRBV11-1 and TRBJ2-1; D may be TRBD1 (6 bases). Germline CDR1 is SGHAT and CDR2 is FQDESV (reference sequence). The CDR3 runs 17 residues. The germline V and J ends were trimmed by 10 bases and 8 bases, with 30 bases remaining between them. CDR3 region: CATSRGPRGVLSDEQFF. DNA of the CDR3: TGTGCCACATCCAGGGGCCCTAGGGGCGTTTTATCTGATGAGCAGTTCTTC.

The chain links TRBV9 to TRBJ2-7; 8 bases align to TRBD1. The J call may be wrong; the DNA end is better matched by TRBJ2-4. Germline V gene lookup returns CDR1 SGDLS and CDR2 YYNGEE. The CDR3 runs 14 residues. The CDR3 nucleotides are TGTGCCAGCAGCGCCCTCGGACAGGGCGGCATTCAGTACTTC. Its protein is CASSALGQGGIQYF.

The CDR3 region is CASNHLTGSSYEQYF. CDR3 DNA: TGTGCCAGCAACCACCTGACAGGGAGCTCCTACGAGCAGTACTTC. V gene TRBV2 combines with J gene TRBJ2-7, with TRBD1 matching over 7 bases. The CDR3 runs to 15 residues. V shed 7 bases, J shed 0 bases, and the junction held 9 bases outside the gene matches. The germline V gene encodes CDR1 SNHLY and CDR2 FYNNEI.